The rows below give T cell receptor beta chains drawn from one sample of a study of regulatory T cells in long-lasting Graves disease. TCRdb fed the multiplex PCR reads into MiXCR, producing one record per CDR3 protein. The data hold around 330,000 distinct CDR3 sequences, with 15% to 20% observed a single time. The sequencing here drew on peripheral blood mononuclear cells (PBMCs), taken at new diagnosis, from a patient treated with antithyroid drugs. The receptors come from a female donor with Graves disease. Each CDR3 is given with its conserved first and last residue. Each record gives: CDR3 protein, CDR3 DNA, J gene, clone size, D gene, V gene. The D gene is left open where the match is weak. For some rows the clone size is stated as once, few or many, or as a class when expanded; others skip it.

CDR3: CASSRTVAGWDEQYF
DNA: TGCGCCAGCAGCCGAACTGTGGCAGGGTGGGACGAGCAGTACTTC
J: TRBJ2-7
size: .
D: .
V: TRBV4-1

CDR3: CASSPVGGGPYEQYF
DNA: TGTGCCAGCAGCCCGGTCGGGGGTGGACCCTACGAGCAGTACTTC
J: TRBJ2-7
size: many
D: .
V: TRBV3-1

CDR3: CATSDSGQAGYTF
DNA: TGTGCCACCAGTGATTCAGGACAGGCAGGCTACACCTTC
J: TRBJ1-2
size: many
D: TRBD1
V: TRBV24-1

CDR3: CASSAFQGARSTGELFF
DNA: TGTGCCAGTAGTGCTTTTCAGGGGGCGCGCAGCACCGGGGAGCTGTTTTTT
J: TRBJ2-2
size: few
D: TRBD1
V: TRBV19

CDR3: CASSQPRQGIDVAFF
DNA: TGCGCCAGCAGCCAACCTCGACAGGGTATAGATGTAGCTTTCTTT
J: TRBJ1-1
size: .
D: TRBD1
V: TRBV4-1

CDR3: CASSFSQTGNSPLHF
DNA: TGTGCCAGCAGTTTTTCCCAGACAGGGAATTCACCCCTCCACTTT
J: TRBJ1-6
size: many
D: TRBD1
V: TRBV28

CDR3: CASSRTRGEETQYF
DNA: TGTGCCAGCAGTAGGACACGGGGAGAGGAGACCCAGTACTTC
J: TRBJ2-5
size: many
D: .
V: TRBV2

CDR3: CASSFLAGGHEQWFF
DNA: TGTGCCAGCAGCTTTTTAGCGGGAGGGCACGAGCAGTGGTTCTTC
J: TRBJ2-1
size: many
D: TRBD2
V: TRBV7-2

CDR3: CASSQAHQETQYF
DNA: TGTGCCAGCAGCCAAGCCCACCAAGAGACCCAGTACTTC
J: TRBJ2-5
size: many
D: .
V: TRBV11-2

CDR3: CASSLEGLAGAYEQYF
DNA: TGTGCCAGCAGTTTGGAGGGACTAGCGGGAGCCTACGAGCAGTACTTC
J: TRBJ2-7
size: .
D: TRBD2
V: TRBV7-2

CDR3: CASSSTTGPRQGYTF
DNA: TGTGCCAGCAGCTCTACAACCGGGCCTAGGCAGGGCTACACCTTC
J: TRBJ1-2
size: .
D: .
V: TRBV7-8

CDR3: CASRPGTGLNEKLFF
DNA: TGCGCCAGCCGACCGGGGACAGGCCTTAATGAAAAACTGTTTTTT
J: TRBJ1-4
size: few
D: TRBD1
V: TRBV5-1

CDR3: CASSPGLAGVFHEQYF
DNA: TGTGCCAGCAGCCCCGGACTAGCGGGAGTATTCCACGAGCAGTACTTC
J: TRBJ2-7
size: many
D: TRBD2
V: TRBV3-1

CDR3: CASSVGSNEKLFF
DNA: TGTGCCAGCAGCGTGGGATCTAATGAAAAACTGTTTTTT
J: TRBJ1-4
size: many
D: .
V: TRBV11-3

CDR3: CASSPTAPGNTIYF
DNA: TGTGCCAGCAGCCCGACAGCGCCTGGAAACACCATATATTTT
J: TRBJ1-3
size: few
D: .
V: TRBV7-9

CDR3: CASSTIDRGQYF
DNA: TGTGCCAGCAGCACTATTGACCGAGGGCAGTACTTC
J: TRBJ2-7
size: many
D: .
V: TRBV12-3/TRBV12-4

CDR3: CASSIRGQLQETQYF
DNA: TGTGCCAGTAGTATACGGGGACAGCTCCAAGAGACCCAGTACTTC
J: TRBJ2-5
size: many
D: TRBD1
V: TRBV19

CDR3: CASRAAGDEQYF
DNA: TGTGCCAGCAGGGCGGCGGGGGACGAGCAGTACTTC
J: TRBJ2-7
size: many
D: TRBD2
V: TRBV7-2

CDR3: CSVATGGVYEQFF
DNA: TGCAGCGTTGCGACAGGGGGCGTTTATGAGCAGTTCTTC
J: TRBJ2-1
size: many
D: TRBD1
V: TRBV29-1

CDR3: CASTPRGVYQETQYF
DNA: TGTGCCAGCACCCCCCGTGGGGTGTACCAAGAGACCCAGTACTTC
J: TRBJ2-5
size: few
D: .
V: TRBV28

CDR3: CASSLLGRETRNQPQHF
DNA: TGTGCCAGCAGTTTATTAGGCAGGGAAACTCGCAATCAGCCCCAGCATTTT
J: TRBJ1-5
size: many
D: .
V: TRBV12-3/TRBV12-4

CDR3: CASSTTGTGLYGYTF
DNA: TGTGCCAGCAGTACTACCGGGACAGGGCTCTATGGCTACACCTTC
J: TRBJ1-2
size: many
D: TRBD1
V: TRBV28

CDR3: CASSLAHPQETQYF
DNA: TGCGCCAGCAGCTTGGCACACCCCCAAGAGACCCAGTACTTC
J: TRBJ2-5
size: few
D: .
V: TRBV5-1

CDR3: CASSNLIRGRDQPQHF
DNA: TGTGCCAGTAGTAACCTCATTAGGGGGCGCGATCAGCCCCAGCATTTT
J: TRBJ1-5
size: .
D: TRBD1
V: TRBV19

CDR3: CASSQVSAGTSTDTQYF
DNA: TGTGCCAGCAGCCAAGTGTCTGCGGGAACTAGCACAGATACGCAGTATTTT
J: TRBJ2-3
size: few
D: .
V: TRBV4-2

CDR3: CATTPAGIGELFF
DNA: TGTGCCACCACCCCGGCGGGAATCGGGGAGCTGTTTTTT
J: TRBJ2-2
size: many
D: .
V: TRBV15

CDR3: CSVPPHRGYLDGYTF
DNA: TGCAGCGTGCCCCCCCACAGGGGTTATCTAGATGGCTACACCTTC
J: TRBJ1-2
size: many
D: TRBD1
V: TRBV29-1

CDR3: CASSVDTQYF
DNA: TGTGCCAGCAGTGTAGATACGCAGTATTTT
J: TRBJ2-3
size: .
D: .
V: TRBV12-3/TRBV12-4

CDR3: CASSLSGPRPNNEQFF
DNA: TGTGCCAGCAGCTTATCAGGTCCCCGCCCAAACAATGAGCAGTTCTTC
J: TRBJ2-1
size: many
D: .
V: TRBV7-9

CDR3: CASSFQAAGELFF
DNA: TGTGCCAGCAGCTTCCAGGCGGCCGGGGAGCTGTTTTTT
J: TRBJ2-2
size: .
D: .
V: TRBV7-9

CDR3: CASSLLQAGGFGETQYF
DNA: TGTGCCAGCAGCTTGCTTCAAGCGGGAGGATTTGGCGAGACCCAGTACTTC
J: TRBJ2-5
size: many
D: TRBD2
V: TRBV7-2

CDR3: CSAERQVAFF
DNA: TGCAGTGCAGAGAGACAAGTAGCTTTCTTT
J: TRBJ1-1
size: many
D: .
V: TRBV20-1

CDR3: CASSTIAVFTDTQYF
DNA: TGTGCCAGTAGTACCATAGCGGTATTCACAGATACGCAGTATTTT
J: TRBJ2-3
size: many
D: .
V: TRBV19

CDR3: CAWRALAPLKEQFF
DNA: TGTGCCTGGAGGGCCCTGGCACCCCTAAAGGAGCAGTTCTTC
J: TRBJ2-1
size: few
D: .
V: TRBV30

CDR3: CASSDQGNQPQHF
DNA: TGTGCCAGCAGTGACCAGGGCAATCAGCCCCAGCATTTT
J: TRBJ1-5
size: many
D: .
V: TRBV6-4

CDR3: CATSRDRQGGQPQHF
DNA: TGTGCCACCAGCAGAGATCGGCAGGGAGGCCAGCCCCAGCATTTT
J: TRBJ1-5
size: .
D: .
V: TRBV15

CDR3: CASSLPGLNYGYTF
DNA: TGTGCCAGCAGTTTGCCAGGGCTCAACTATGGCTACACCTTC
J: TRBJ1-2
size: .
D: .
V: TRBV28

CDR3: CASSLTGFYQPQHF
DNA: TGTGCCAGCAGTTTAACAGGGTTTTATCAGCCCCAGCATTTT
J: TRBJ1-5
size: .
D: .
V: TRBV6-2/TRBV6-3

CDR3: CASSPKRGLAGAGEQFF
DNA: TGTGCCAGCAGCCCCAAAAGGGGACTAGCGGGAGCGGGTGAGCAGTTCTTC
J: TRBJ2-1
size: .
D: TRBD2
V: TRBV7-3

CDR3: CASSTGTAVANSPLHF
DNA: TGTGCCAGTAGTACGGGGACGGCGGTCGCGAATTCACCCCTCCACTTT
J: TRBJ1-6
size: few
D: .
V: TRBV19

CDR3: CASSERYRETRDEQFF
DNA: TGTGCCAGCAGTGAGCGCTACCGGGAGACTCGGGATGAGCAGTTCTTC
J: TRBJ2-1
size: many
D: .
V: TRBV2